Below, 26 T cell receptor beta chains from the same sample are listed, as sequenced in a study of T cell responses to AZD1222 COVID-19 vaccine. Data came from immunoSEQ multiplex PCR; TCRdb stores just in-frame clones and leaves some out. This sample has some 110,000 clones, with 80% to 90% found just once. Source: peripheral blood, taken on day 0 of AZD1222 vaccination. These receptors all come from an adult in good health.

The chain is built from TRBV12-3 or TRBV12-4 and TRBJ1-1, with D perhaps TRBD1 (5 bases). This CDR3 spans 13 amino acids. V lost 4 bases and J lost 3, with 9 bases in between. CDR3 in amino acids: CASSSQGHTEAFF. CDR3 coding DNA: TGTGCCAGCAGTTCCCAGGGACACACTGAAGCTTTCTTT.

The chain carries TRBV18 and TRBJ1-5; D is unclear. This CDR3 is 15 amino acids long. Looked up from germline, CDR1 is KGHSH and CDR2 is LQKENI. V lost 3 bases and J 6 bases, leaving 15 bases between the germline ends. The CDR3: CASSPMEGTAQPQHF. The CDR3 region has the DNA TGTGCCAGCTCACCCATGGAGGGTACGGCTCAGCCCCAGCATTTT.

The V call is TRBV5-6, the J call TRBJ1-5; 7 bases align to TRBD1. Per germline, CDR1 SGHDT and CDR2 YYEEEE. The CDR3 runs to 15 residues. Losses at the gene ends were 0 bases for V and 6 bases for J; bases not matched to a gene: 6. In nucleotides, the CDR3 is TGTGCCAGCAGCTTGGAACAGGGGAAGGGTCAGCCCCAGCATTTT. The encoded protein is CASSLEQGKGQPQHF. The complete variable domain, with remaining parts taken from reference TRBV5-6 and TRBJ1-5, reads DAGVTQSPTHLIKTRGQQVTLRCSPKSGHDTVSWYQQALGQGPQFIFQYYEEEERQRGNFPDRFSGHQFPNYSSELNVNALLLGDSALYLCASSLEQGKGQPQHFGDGTRLSIL.

This sequence joins TRBV10-1 and TRBJ2-7; D is uncertain. CDR3 length: 15 residues. V dropped 4 bases and J dropped 1 base, with 14 bases sitting between them. From germline, CDR1 is WNHNN and CDR2 SYGVQD (reference sequence). The CDR3 nucleotides are TGCGCCAGCAGTGCCTCCACCGGGCTTTCCTACGAGCAGTACTTC. It codes for CASSASTGLSYEQYF.

This rearrangement joins TRBV19 to TRBJ2-7; D tentatively fits TRBD1 or TRBD2 (6 bases each). V lost 3 bases and J 3 bases, leaving 12 bases between the germline ends. CDR1 is LNHDA and CDR2 is SQIVND in the germline V gene (reference sequence). The length of the CDR3 is 14 residues. CDR3 residues: CASSIRGGNYEQYF. As DNA, the CDR3 is TGTGCCAGTAGTATCAGGGGAGGAAACTACGAGCAGTACTTC.

The gene calls are TRBV2 and TRBJ2-3, with 7 positions matching TRBD2. V lost 2 bases and J lost 0; bases outside the gene matches: 5. This CDR3 comprises 16 residues. Germline CDR1 is SNHLY and CDR2 is FYNNEI. CDR3 loop: CASSERAGVSTDTQYF. CDR3 coding DNA: TGTGCCAGCAGTGAACGGGCGGGGGTAAGCACAGATACGCAGTATTTT.

This chain connects TRBV14 to TRBJ1-1; D not resolved. The CDR3 length is 13 residues. The germline V gene encodes CDR1 SGHDN and CDR2 FVKESK. V was shortened by 0 bases and J by 10 bases, with 12 bases between the two germline ends. The CDR3 DNA is TGTGCCAGCAGCCAAGATCTGTACACCGGAGCTTTCTTT. Amino acid sequence: CASSQDLYTGAFF.

In its sample, this clone was seen once. The chain carries TRBV7-2 and TRBJ1-1; 7 bases are a match to TRBD1. The CDR3 has 14 amino acids. J gave up 1 base and V 5 bases, and 4 bases lay outside the gene matches. Germline lookup yields CDR1 SGHTA and CDR2 FQGNSA. CDR3 residues: CASSPPGGNTEAFF. The CDR3 DNA follows: TGTGCCAGCAGCCCTCCAGGGGGGAACACTGAAGCTTTCTTT.

CDR3 amino acids: CASSPALPSTDTQYF. The CDR3 nucleotides read TGTGCCAGCAGCCCAGCCCTTCCTAGCACAGATACGCAGTATTTT. The chain links TRBV7-9 to TRBJ2-3, with D uncertain. The CDR3 has 15 amino acids. From germline, CDR1 is SEHNR and CDR2 FQNEAQ (reference sequence). V lost 5 bases to trimming and J lost 0 bases, with 12 bases between them.

The chain has TRBV18 and TRBJ1-1; D is unresolved. The CDR3 covers 13 residues. CDR1 is KGHSH, CDR2 LQKENI, per germline. Trimming took 6 bases from V and 1 from J, leaving 9 bases between them. The CDR3 is CASSPGANTEAFF. The CDR3 coding sequence is TGTGCCAGCTCTCCGGGAGCGAACACTGAAGCTTTCTTT.

This sequence joins TRBV29-1 and TRBJ2-7; unclear D gene. There are 11 residues in the CDR3. Germline-derived CDR1 and CDR2 are SQVTM and ANQGSEA. V was clipped by 2 bases and J by 5 bases, with 7 bases between them. The CDR3 here is CSVETFDEQYF. In DNA form, the CDR3 reads TGCAGCGTTGAAACGTTCGACGAGCAGTACTTC.

This clone was found a few times. The genes are TRBV5-1 and TRBJ2-1, with TRBD1 matching over 10 bases. The CDR3 runs to 16 residues. Germline lookup yields CDR1 SGHRS and CDR2 YFSETQ. J gave up 0 bases and V 4 bases, and 4 bases lay outside the gene matches. CDR3 coding DNA: TGCGCCAGCAGCCTACGGACAGGGGGCTCCTACAATGAGCAGTTCTTC. This codes for CASSLRTGGSYNEQFF.

V is TRBV5-5 and J is TRBJ2-7, with 9 bases that match TRBD2. Germline V gene data show CDR1 as SGHKS and CDR2 as YYEKEE (reference sequence). Trimming took 0 bases from V and 3 from J; bases not matched to a gene: 7. This CDR3 region has 16 residues. The DNA for the CDR3 is TGTGCCAGCAGCTTGGCCGGGCGGGAGGGCCGCTACGAGCAGTACTTC. It yields the protein CASSLAGREGRYEQYF.

The gene calls are TRBV5-1 and TRBJ2-3; the D gene is possibly TRBD1 (7 bases). This CDR3 comprises 16 residues. V gave up 4 bases and J gave up 0 bases, with 15 bases separating them. Per germline, CDR1 SGHRS and CDR2 YFSETQ. CDR3 nucleotide sequence: TGCGCCAGCAGCGCCCAGGGGGGCCTTAGCACAGATACGCAGTATTTT. It translates to CASSAQGGLSTDTQYF.

The chain has TRBV4-2 and TRBJ2-5; 8 bases align to TRBD2. CDR1 and CDR2 from the germline V gene are LGHNA and YNFKEQ. Germline trimming cut 2 bases from V and 3 bases from J; bases unmatched to any gene: 11. The CDR3 has 17 residues. CDR3 region: CASSQLPLGTRKETQYF. CDR3 sequence (DNA): TGTGCCAGCAGCCAACTTCCCCTCGGGACTAGGAAAGAGACCCAGTACTTC.

This rearrangement joins TRBV7-2 to TRBJ2-5; 8 positions agree with TRBD1. From germline, CDR1 is SGHTA and CDR2 FQGNSA. Trimming took 5 bases from V and 4 from J; bases not matched to a gene: 6. The CDR3 has 14 amino acids. The CDR3 bases are TGTGCCAGCAGCGCCAGACAGGGGTCAGAGACCCAGTACTTC. It encodes CASSARQGSETQYF.

The chain links TRBV14 to TRBJ1-5, with a tentative D call TRBD1 (5 bases). CDR1 and CDR2 (germline): SGHDN, FVKESK. The CDR3 spans 13 residues. Trimming took off 1 base at V and 7 bases at J, with 8 bases between the two ends. Here the CDR3 DNA reads TGTGCCAGCAGCCAAGGAGAGGGGCAGCCCCAGCATTTT. It translates to CASSQGEGQPQHF.

The chain links TRBV5-5 to TRBJ1-2; TRBD1 might be the D (5 bases). The CDR3 totals 14 residues. V lost 0 bases and J lost 0, with 6 bases in between. Germline CDR1 and CDR2: SGHKS and YYEKEE (reference sequence). CDR3 in amino acids: CASSLEQANYGYTF. CDR3 in DNA: TGTGCCAGCAGCTTGGAACAGGCTAACTATGGCTACACCTTC.

The chain joins TRBV5-8 to TRBJ2-2; 8 nucleotides line up with TRBD2. Germline V gene sequence: CDR1 SGHTS, CDR2 YDEGEE. The CDR3 covers 17 residues. The V segment lost 3 bases and the J segment 3 bases; nucleotides outside the gene matches: 10. The CDR3 sequence: CASSSERESGDTGELFF. The CDR3 coding sequence is TGTGCCAGCAGCTCAGAGCGGGAGTCCGGTGACACCGGGGAGCTGTTTTTT.

The V and J genes are TRBV19 and TRBJ1-4; TRBD1 is a possible D gene (5 bases). The V and J ends lost 5 bases and 4 bases respectively, with 14 bases between them. Germline lookup yields CDR1 LNHDA and CDR2 SQIVND (reference sequence). The CDR3 runs 15 residues. The CDR3 sequence: CASSLLTAGNEKLFF. CDR3 bases: TGTGCCAGTAGTCTTTTGACAGCGGGTAATGAAAAACTGTTTTTT.

The chain employs TRBV6-5 and TRBJ1-1; possibly TRBD1 for D (6 bases). The CDR3 contains 14 residues. V lost 7 bases, J lost 4 bases, and 16 bases lay in between. Germline CDR1 is MNHEY and CDR2 is SVGAGI. The DNA for the CDR3 is TGTGCCAGCAAATCTGGGGGCGAACCCACTGAAGCTTTCTTT. Its protein product is CASKSGGEPTEAFF.

This clone appeared a few times. This chain joins TRBV2 and TRBJ1-6, with 9 bases matching TRBD1. This CDR3 has 15 amino acids. CDR1 and CDR2 from the germline V gene are SNHLY and FYNNEI. The trim removed 6 bases at V and 6 bases at J, leaving 6 bases unmatched. CDR3 nucleotides: TGTGCCAGCAGCGAACCGGGACAGGGTAATTCACCCCTCCACTTT. Protein sequence: CASSEPGQGNSPLHF.

This clone was seen only once. The chain recombines TRBV7-9 with TRBJ1-4; no clear D. This CDR3 spans 15 amino acids. Germline-derived CDR1 and CDR2 are SEHNR and FQNEAQ (reference sequence). Between the trimmed V and J ends, which lost 4 bases and 3 bases, there was a span of 12 bases. The CDR3 is CASSSSERSNEKLFF. DNA for the CDR3: TGTGCCAGCAGCTCCTCTGAAAGGTCTAATGAAAAACTGTTTTTT.

The chain has TRBV5-6 and TRBJ2-1; 10 bases match TRBD1. This CDR3 has 16 amino acids. Germline lookup yields CDR1 SGHDT and CDR2 YYEEEE. V lost 4 bases and J lost 6; bases outside the gene matches: 10. The CDR3 DNA follows: TGTGCCAGCAGCAAGCGAGCCGGGACAGGGGCCAATGAGCAGTTCTTC. This translates into CASSKRAGTGANEQFF.

This clone showed up just once. V usage is TRBV10-3 and J usage is TRBJ2-1; no clear D. The CDR3 sequence is 14 residues long. V lost 4 bases and J 5 bases, leaving 12 bases between the germline ends. Per germline, CDR1 ENHRY and CDR2 SYGVKD. CDR3 amino acids: CAISGWPGDNEQFF. The CDR3 coding sequence is TGTGCCATCAGTGGGTGGCCAGGTGACAATGAGCAGTTCTTC.

The chain employs TRBV5-6 and TRBJ2-7; 10 positions agree with TRBD2. The ends lost 3 bases at V and 7 bases at J; junction bases unmatched: 16. CDR3 length: 17 amino acids. Germline-derived CDR1 and CDR2 are SGHDT and YYEEEE. Here the CDR3 reads CASSSSSGRALRLEQYF. CDR3 DNA sequence: TGTGCCAGCAGCTCCTCTAGCGGGAGAGCCCTACGGTTGGAGCAGTACTTC.